This T cell receptor (beta chain) was obtained from a study of cytomegalovirus exposure and HLA in healthy donors. Study observations and caveats: Whilst most TCR sequences proved rare, a subset of public TCRs occurred across many donors.

Sequencing used immunoSEQ multiplex PCR; TCRdb keeps in-frame clones, though not all of them. The sample lists more than 85,000 clones, about 94% occurring once. The V gene's germline CDR1 is SQVTM and CDR2 ANQGSEA. The CDR3 covers 12 residues. V dropped 5 bases and J dropped 2 bases, with 8 bases sitting between them. Regarding this clone: What it recognizes is unknown.

The donors formed part of the 120-subject validation cohort, distinct from the approximately 630-subject first cohort. This chain connects TRBV29-1 to TRBJ2-3; D uncertain. The sample consisted of PBMCs. The clonotype originates from a young woman in good health and CMV-seronegative. In DNA form, the CDR3 reads TGCAGCGTTTTAATAAACACAGATACGCAGTATTTT. This gives the protein CSVLINTDTQYF.